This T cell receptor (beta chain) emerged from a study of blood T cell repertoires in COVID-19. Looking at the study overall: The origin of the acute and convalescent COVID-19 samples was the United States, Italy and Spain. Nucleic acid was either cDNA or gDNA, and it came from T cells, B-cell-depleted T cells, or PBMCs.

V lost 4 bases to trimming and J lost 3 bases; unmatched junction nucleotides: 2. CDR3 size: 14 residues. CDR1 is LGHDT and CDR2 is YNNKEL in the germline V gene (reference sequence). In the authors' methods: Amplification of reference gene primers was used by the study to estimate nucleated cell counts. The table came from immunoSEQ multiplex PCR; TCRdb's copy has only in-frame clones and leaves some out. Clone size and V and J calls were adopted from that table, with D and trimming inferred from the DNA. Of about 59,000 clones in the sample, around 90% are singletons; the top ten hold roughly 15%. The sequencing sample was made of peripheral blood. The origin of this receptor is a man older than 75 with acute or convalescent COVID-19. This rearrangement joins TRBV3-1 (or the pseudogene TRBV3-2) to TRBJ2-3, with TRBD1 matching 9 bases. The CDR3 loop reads CASSPTGGTDTQYF. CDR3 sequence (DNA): TGTGCCAGCAGCCCGACAGGGGGTACAGATACGCAGTATTTT.